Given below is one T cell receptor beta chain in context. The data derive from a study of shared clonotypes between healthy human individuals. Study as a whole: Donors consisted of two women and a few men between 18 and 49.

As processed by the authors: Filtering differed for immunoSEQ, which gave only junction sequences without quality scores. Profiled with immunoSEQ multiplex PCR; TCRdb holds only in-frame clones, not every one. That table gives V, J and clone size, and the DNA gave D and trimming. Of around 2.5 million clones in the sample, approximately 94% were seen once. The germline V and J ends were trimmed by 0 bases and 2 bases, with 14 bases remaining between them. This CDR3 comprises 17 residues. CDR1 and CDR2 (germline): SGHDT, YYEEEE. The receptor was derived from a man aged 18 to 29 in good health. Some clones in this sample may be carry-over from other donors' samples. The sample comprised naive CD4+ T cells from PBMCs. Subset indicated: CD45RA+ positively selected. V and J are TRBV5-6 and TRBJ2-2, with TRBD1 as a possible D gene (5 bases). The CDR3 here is CASSLDRGGANTGELFF. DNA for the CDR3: TGTGCCAGCAGCTTGGATAGGGGTGGGGCTAACACCGGGGAGCTGTTTTTT.